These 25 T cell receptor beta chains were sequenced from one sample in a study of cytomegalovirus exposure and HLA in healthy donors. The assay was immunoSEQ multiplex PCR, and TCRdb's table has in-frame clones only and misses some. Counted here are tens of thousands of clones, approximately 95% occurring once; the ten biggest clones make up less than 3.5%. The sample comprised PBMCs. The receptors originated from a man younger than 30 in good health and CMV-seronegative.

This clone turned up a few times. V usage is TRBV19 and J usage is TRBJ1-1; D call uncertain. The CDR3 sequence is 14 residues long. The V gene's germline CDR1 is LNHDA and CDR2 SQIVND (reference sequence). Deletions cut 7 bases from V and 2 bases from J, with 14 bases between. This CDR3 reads CASISSLDNTEAFF. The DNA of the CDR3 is TGTGCCAGTATTAGCTCGCTCGACAACACTGAAGCTTTCTTT.

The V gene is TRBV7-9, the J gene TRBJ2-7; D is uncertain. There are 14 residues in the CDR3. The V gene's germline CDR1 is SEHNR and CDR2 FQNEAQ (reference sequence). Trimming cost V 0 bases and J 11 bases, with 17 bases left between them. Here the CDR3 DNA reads TGTGCCAGCAGCTTAGCCCCAGACTTTGATCGGAAGTACTTC. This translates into CASSLAPDFDRKYF.

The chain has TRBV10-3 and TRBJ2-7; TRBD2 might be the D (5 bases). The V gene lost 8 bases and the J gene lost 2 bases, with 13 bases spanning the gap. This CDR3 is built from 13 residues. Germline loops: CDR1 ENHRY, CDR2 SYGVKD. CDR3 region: CAIGGGGPYEQYF. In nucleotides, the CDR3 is TGTGCCATCGGAGGAGGCGGCCCCTACGAGCAGTACTTC.

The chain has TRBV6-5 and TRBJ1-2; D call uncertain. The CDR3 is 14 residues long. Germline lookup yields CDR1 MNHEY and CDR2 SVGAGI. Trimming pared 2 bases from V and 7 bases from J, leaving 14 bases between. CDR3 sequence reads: CASSYDQWSGGYTF. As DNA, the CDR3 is TGTGCCAGCAGTTACGACCAGTGGTCAGGTGGCTACACCTTC.

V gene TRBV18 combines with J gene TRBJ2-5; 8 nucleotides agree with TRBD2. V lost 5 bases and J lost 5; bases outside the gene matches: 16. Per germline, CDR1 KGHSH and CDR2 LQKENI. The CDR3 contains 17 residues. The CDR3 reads CASSSDFRLANSETQYF. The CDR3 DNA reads TGTGCCAGCTCATCCGACTTTAGACTAGCGAATTCGGAGACCCAGTACTTC.

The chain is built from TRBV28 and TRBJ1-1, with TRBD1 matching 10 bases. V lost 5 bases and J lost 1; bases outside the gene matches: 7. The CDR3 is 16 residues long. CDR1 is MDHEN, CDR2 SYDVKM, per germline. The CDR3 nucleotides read TGTGCCAGCAGTCCCCGGACAGGGGGACCGAACACTGAAGCTTTCTTT. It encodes CASSPRTGGPNTEAFF.

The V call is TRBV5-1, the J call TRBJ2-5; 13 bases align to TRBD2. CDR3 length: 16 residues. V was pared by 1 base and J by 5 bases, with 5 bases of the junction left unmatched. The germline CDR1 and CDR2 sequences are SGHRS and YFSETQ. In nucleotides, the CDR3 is TGCGCCAGCAGCTTGTCGGGACTAGCGGGGAGGGAGACCCAGTACTTC. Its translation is CASSLSGLAGRETQYF.

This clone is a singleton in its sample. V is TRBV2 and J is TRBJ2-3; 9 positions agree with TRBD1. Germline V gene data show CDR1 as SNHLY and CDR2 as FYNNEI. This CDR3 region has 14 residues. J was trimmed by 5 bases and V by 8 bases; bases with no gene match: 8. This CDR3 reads CASGATGGIDTQYF. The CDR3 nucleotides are TGTGCCAGCGGGGCGACAGGGGGGATAGATACGCAGTATTTT.

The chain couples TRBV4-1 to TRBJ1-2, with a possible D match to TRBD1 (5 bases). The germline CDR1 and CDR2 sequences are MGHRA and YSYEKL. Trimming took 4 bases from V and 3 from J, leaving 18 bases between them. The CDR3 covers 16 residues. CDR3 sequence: CASSPLGGMKDYGYTF. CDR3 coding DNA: TGCGCCAGCAGCCCCCTGGGGGGGATGAAGGACTATGGCTACACCTTC.

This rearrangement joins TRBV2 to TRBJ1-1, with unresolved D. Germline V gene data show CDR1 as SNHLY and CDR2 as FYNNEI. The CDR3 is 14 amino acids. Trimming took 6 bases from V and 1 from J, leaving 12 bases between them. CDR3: CASSPMVQNTEAFF. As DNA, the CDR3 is TGTGCCAGCAGCCCCATGGTACAGAACACTGAAGCTTTCTTT.

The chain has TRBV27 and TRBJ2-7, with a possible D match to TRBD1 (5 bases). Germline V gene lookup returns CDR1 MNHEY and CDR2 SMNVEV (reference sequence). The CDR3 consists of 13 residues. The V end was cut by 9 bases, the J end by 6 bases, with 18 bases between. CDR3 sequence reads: CASRTSHGAEQYF. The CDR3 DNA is TGTGCCAGTCGGACCTCCCATGGGGCCGAGCAGTACTTC.

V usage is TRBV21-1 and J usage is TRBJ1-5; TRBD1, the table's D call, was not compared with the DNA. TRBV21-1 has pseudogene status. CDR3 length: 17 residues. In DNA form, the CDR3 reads TGTGCCAGCAGCAAAGGGGCGGTGGGACAGGACAATCAGCCCCAGCATTTT. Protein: CASSKGAVGQDNQPQHF.

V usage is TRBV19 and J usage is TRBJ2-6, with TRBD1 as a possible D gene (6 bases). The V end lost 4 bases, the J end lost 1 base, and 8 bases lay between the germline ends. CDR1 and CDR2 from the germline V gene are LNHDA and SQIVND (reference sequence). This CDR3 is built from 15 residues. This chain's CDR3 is CASSNRASGANVLTF. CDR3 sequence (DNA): TGTGCCAGTAGTAACAGGGCGTCTGGGGCCAACGTCCTGACTTTC.

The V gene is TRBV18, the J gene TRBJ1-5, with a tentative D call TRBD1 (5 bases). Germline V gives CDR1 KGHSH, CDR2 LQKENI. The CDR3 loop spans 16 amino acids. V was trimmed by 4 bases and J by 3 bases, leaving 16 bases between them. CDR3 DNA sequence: TGTGCCAGCTCACTTCTGGGGCTTGAATCCAATCAGCCCCAGCATTTT. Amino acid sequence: CASSLLGLESNQPQHF. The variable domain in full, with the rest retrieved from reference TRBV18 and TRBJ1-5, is NAGVMQNPRHLVRRRGQEARLRCSPMKGHSHVYWYRQLPEEGLKFMVYLQKENIIDESGMPKERFSAEFPKEGPSILRIQQVVRGDSAAYFCASSLLGLESNQPQHFGDGTRLSIL.

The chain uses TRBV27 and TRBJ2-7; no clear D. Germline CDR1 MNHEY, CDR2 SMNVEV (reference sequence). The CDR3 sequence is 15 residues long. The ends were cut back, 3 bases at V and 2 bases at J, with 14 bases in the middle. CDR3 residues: CASSFLAPTTYEQYF. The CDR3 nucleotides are TGTGCCAGCAGTTTTTTGGCACCCACAACCTACGAGCAGTACTTC.

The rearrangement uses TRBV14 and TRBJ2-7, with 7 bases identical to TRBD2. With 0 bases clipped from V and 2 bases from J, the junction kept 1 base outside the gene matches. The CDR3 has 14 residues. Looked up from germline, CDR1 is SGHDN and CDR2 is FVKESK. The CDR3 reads CASSQDRGAYEQYF. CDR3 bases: TGTGCCAGCAGCCAAGATCGGGGGGCCTACGAGCAGTACTTC.

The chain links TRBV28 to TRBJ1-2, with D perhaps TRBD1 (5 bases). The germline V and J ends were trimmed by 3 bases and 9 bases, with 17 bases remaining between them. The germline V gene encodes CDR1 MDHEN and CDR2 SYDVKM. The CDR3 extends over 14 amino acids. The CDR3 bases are TGTGCCAGCAGTTTCTCTCAGGGATTGACGAGCTACACCTTC. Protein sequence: CASSFSQGLTSYTF.

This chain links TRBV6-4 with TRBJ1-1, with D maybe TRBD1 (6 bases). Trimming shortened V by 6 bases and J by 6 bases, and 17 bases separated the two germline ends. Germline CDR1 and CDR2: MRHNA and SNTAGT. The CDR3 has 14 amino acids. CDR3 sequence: CASREQGSPSEAFF. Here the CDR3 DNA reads TGTGCCAGCAGAGAACAGGGTAGTCCGTCTGAAGCTTTCTTT.

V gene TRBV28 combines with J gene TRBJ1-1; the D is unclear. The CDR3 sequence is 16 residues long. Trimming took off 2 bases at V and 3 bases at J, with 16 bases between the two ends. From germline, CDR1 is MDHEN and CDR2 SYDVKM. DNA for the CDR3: TGTGCCAGCAGTTTACTCGGTTTAGTCGAGTACACTGAAGCTTTCTTT. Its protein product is CASSLLGLVEYTEAFF.

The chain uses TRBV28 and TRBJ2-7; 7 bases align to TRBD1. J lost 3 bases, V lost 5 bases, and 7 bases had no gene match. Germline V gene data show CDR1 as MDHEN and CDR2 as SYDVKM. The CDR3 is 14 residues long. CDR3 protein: CASSAGTEIYEQYF. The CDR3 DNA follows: TGTGCCAGCAGTGCCGGGACAGAGATCTACGAGCAGTACTTC.

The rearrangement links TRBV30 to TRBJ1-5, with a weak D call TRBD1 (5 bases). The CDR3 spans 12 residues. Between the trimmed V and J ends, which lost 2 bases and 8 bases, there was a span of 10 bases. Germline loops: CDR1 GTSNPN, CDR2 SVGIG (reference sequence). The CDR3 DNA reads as TGTGCCTGGAGTAGCGGGGCTGAGCCCCAGCATTTT. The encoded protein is CAWSSGAEPQHF.

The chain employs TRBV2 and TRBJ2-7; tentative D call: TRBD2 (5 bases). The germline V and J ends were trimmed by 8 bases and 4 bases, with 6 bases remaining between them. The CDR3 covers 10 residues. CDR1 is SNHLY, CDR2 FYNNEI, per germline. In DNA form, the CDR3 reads TGTGCCAGCCGGGGTTACGAGCAGTACTTC. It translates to CASRGYEQYF.

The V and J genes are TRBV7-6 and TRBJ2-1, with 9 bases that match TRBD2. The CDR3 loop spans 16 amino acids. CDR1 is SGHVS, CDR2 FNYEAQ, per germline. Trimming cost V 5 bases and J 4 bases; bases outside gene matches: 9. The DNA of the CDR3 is TGTGCCAGCAGCATTGGGGCGGGGGGGATGTACAATGAGCAGTTCTTC. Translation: CASSIGAGGMYNEQFF.

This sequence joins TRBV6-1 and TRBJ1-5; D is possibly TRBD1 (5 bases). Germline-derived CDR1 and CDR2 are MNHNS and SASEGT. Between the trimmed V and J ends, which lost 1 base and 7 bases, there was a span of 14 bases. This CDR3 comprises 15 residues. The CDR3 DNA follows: TGTGCCAGCAGTGAAGACCCTGCAGGGCTGCAGCCCCAGCATTTT. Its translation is CASSEDPAGLQPQHF.

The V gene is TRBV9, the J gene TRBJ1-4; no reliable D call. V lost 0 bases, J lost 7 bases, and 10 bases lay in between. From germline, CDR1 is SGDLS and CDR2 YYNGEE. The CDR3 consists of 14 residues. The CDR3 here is CASSVGGRSEKLFF. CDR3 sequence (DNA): TGTGCCAGCAGCGTAGGTGGGAGGAGTGAAAAACTGTTTTTT.